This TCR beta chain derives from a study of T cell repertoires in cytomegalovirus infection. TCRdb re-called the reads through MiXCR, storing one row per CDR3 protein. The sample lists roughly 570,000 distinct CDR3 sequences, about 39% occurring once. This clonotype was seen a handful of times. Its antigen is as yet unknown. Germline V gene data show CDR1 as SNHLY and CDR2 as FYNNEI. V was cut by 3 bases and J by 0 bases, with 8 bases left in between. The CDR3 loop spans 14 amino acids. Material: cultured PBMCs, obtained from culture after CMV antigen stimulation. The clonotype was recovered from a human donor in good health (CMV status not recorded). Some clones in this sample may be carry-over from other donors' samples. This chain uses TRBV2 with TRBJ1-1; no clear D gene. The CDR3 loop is CASSELGMNTEAFF. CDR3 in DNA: TGTGCCAGCAGTGAGTTAGGGATGAACACTGAAGCTTTCTTT. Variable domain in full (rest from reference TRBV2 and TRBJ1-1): EPEVTQTPSHQVTQMGQEVILRCVPISNHLYFYWYRQILGQKVEFLVSFYNNEISEKSEIFDDQFSVERPDGSNFTLKIRSTKLEDSAMYFCASSELGMNTEAFFGQGTRLTVV.